Presented here are 10 T cell receptor beta chains from one specimen sequenced in a study of shared clonotypes between healthy human individuals. Measured with immunoSEQ multiplex PCR; TCRdb has only the in-frame clones, and not every one. The sample records roughly 2.2 million clones, 80% to 95% being singletons. The sequencing input was naive CD4+ T cells from PBMCs. The subset was: CD45RA+ positively selected. The receptors come from a man aged 18 to 29 in good health. Some clones in this sample may be carry-over from other donors' samples.

The chain combines TRBV28 with TRBJ2-7; 8 nucleotides line up with TRBD2. The CDR3 is made up of 18 amino acids. CDR1 is MDHEN, CDR2 SYDVKM, per germline. V trimming: 2 bases; J trimming: 2 bases; junction bases outside the gene matches: 14. CDR3 in DNA: TGTGCCAGCAGTTTAAATTTGCGAGACCCCGGGGGGGCCTACGAGCAGTACTTC. Amino acids: CASSLNLRDPGGAYEQYF. Supplemented by reference TRBV28 and TRBJ2-7, the full variable domain reads DVKVTQSSRYLVKRTGEKVFLECVQDMDHENMFWYRQDPGLGLRLIYFSYDVKMKEKGDIPEGYSVSREKKERFSLILESASTNQTSMYLCASSLNLRDPGGAYEQYFGPGTRLTVT.

The rearrangement links TRBV11-2 to TRBJ1-2; D is unclear. Germline CDR1 reads SGHAT; CDR2 reads FQNNGV. Trimming stripped 5 bases from V and 8 bases from J, with 18 bases between. CDR3 length equals 14 residues. In DNA form, the CDR3 reads TGTGCCAGCAGCCCGGTGGGCAGATGGAGGGGCTACACCTTC. This codes for CASSPVGRWRGYTF. The entire variable domain, with the rest obtained from reference TRBV11-2 and TRBJ1-2, is as follows: EAGVAQSPRYKIIEKRQSVAFWCNPISGHATLYWYQQILGQGPKLLIQFQNNGVVDDSQLPKDRFSAERLKGVDSTLKIQPAKLEDSAVYLCASSPVGRWRGYTFGSGTRLTVV.

This chain links TRBV5-1 with TRBJ2-7; TRBD1 is a possible D gene (6 bases). CDR1 is SGHRS, CDR2 YFSETQ, per germline. The CDR3 loop spans 14 amino acids. The V gene lost 7 bases and the J gene lost 1 base, with 15 bases spanning the gap. This CDR3 reads CASASQGPSYEQYF. CDR3 nucleotide sequence: TGCGCCAGCGCATCGCAGGGGCCTTCCTACGAGCAGTACTTC.

The CDR3 sequence: CASSLTGTGTYGYTF. As DNA, the CDR3 is TGTGCCAGCAGCTTAACCGGGACAGGGACCTATGGCTACACCTTC. This chain joins TRBV7-3 and TRBJ1-2; 9 nucleotides align to TRBD1. CDR1 is SGHTA, CDR2 FQGTGA, per germline. V lost 0 bases to trimming and J lost 4 bases; unmatched junction nucleotides: 3. This CDR3 spans 15 amino acids.

The V and J genes are TRBV19 and TRBJ1-1, with D tentatively TRBD1 (5 bases). The V end lost 7 bases, the J end lost 0 bases, and 12 bases lay between the germline ends. CDR3 length: 14 amino acids. The germline V gene encodes CDR1 LNHDA and CDR2 SQIVND (reference sequence). CDR3 region: CASTAGRMNTEAFF. CDR3 DNA sequence: TGTGCCAGTACCGCGGGGCGGATGAACACTGAAGCTTTCTTT. The full variable domain, with the rest looked up from reference TRBV19 and TRBJ1-1, is DGGITQSPKYLFRKEGQNVTLSCEQNLNHDAMYWYRQDPGQGLRLIYYSQIVNDFQKGDIAEGYSVSREKKESFPLTVTSAQKNPTAFYLCASTAGRMNTEAFFGQGTRLTVV.

The chain has TRBV6-5 and TRBJ2-1; TRBD2 matches at 8 bases. The CDR3 is 14 residues long. V shed 6 bases and J 3 bases; nucleotides not matched to a gene: 4. CDR1 and CDR2 from the germline V gene are MNHEY and SVGAGI. DNA for the CDR3: TGTGCCAGCAGCCGCGGGACTAGCTACAATGAGCAGTTCTTC. Translation gives CASSRGTSYNEQFF.

As to this clone: The identical CDR3 is also encoded by other nucleotide sequences in the sample. The chain uses TRBV28 and TRBJ2-1; TRBD2 matches 8 bases. There are 14 residues in the CDR3. The V and J ends lost 5 bases and 4 bases, in that order; junction bases with no gene match: 4. Germline-derived CDR1 and CDR2 are MDHEN and SYDVKM. This chain's CDR3 is CASSLAGPYNEQFF. As DNA, the CDR3 is TGTGCCAGCAGTCTAGCGGGCCCTTACAATGAGCAGTTCTTC.

This clone was detected only a few times. The rearrangement uses TRBV6-6 and TRBJ1-1; D remains unclear. Trimming stripped 5 bases from V and 7 bases from J, with 17 bases between. The length of the CDR3 is 14 residues. In germline, CDR1 is MNHNY, CDR2 SVGAGI (reference sequence). CDR3 amino acids: CASSARVLDIEAFF. The CDR3 DNA sequence: TGTGCCAGCAGTGCGAGGGTGCTCGACATTGAAGCTTTCTTT.

The genes are TRBV18 and TRBJ2-2; 12 bases line up with TRBD2. The CDR3 totals 18 residues. Germline loops: CDR1 KGHSH, CDR2 LQKENI. V was clipped by 1 base and J by 6 bases; unmatched bases: 9. DNA for the CDR3: TGTGCCAGCTCACCACGGAATAAAGGACTAGCGGGACCCGGGGAGCTGTTTTTT. The encoded protein is CASSPRNKGLAGPGELFF. The whole variable domain, remainder taken from reference TRBV18 and TRBJ2-2, is NAGVMQNPRHLVRRRGQEARLRCSPMKGHSHVYWYRQLPEEGLKFMVYLQKENIIDESGMPKERFSAEFPKEGPSILRIQQVVRGDSAAYFCASSPRNKGLAGPGELFFGEGSRLTVL.

This clone was seen a single time. V gene TRBV27 combines with J gene TRBJ1-6, with D possibly matching TRBD1 (5 bases). Deletions cut 6 bases from V and 7 bases from J, with 19 bases between. Germline V gives CDR1 MNHEY, CDR2 SMNVEV (reference sequence). The length of the CDR3 is 16 residues. The CDR3 bases are TGTGCCAGCAGGGGTCACGGGGCCGGGGAGAATTCACCCCTCCACTTT. Protein sequence: CASRGHGAGENSPLHF.